This T cell receptor (beta chain) emerged from a study of T cells after yellow fever vaccination. Study-wide results and limits: Reappearance after the booster was seen for most primary-vaccination clones, at 95% to 96% CD4 and 75% to 90% CD8.

TCRdb reprocessed the 5' RACE reads via MiXCR and lists one record per CDR3 protein. Seen here are a few hundred thousand distinct CDR3 sequences, around 10% observed once, and the top ten hold less than 20%. The germline V gene encodes CDR1 MNHEY and CDR2 SMNVEV (reference sequence). V was clipped by 0 bases and J by 4 bases, with 12 bases between them. The CDR3 extends over 15 amino acids. This clonotype was detected a few times. Antigen specificity is unknown. This receptor was identified in a man aged 18 to 29 who received the YFV17D yellow fever vaccine. The input for sequencing was PBMCs, taken on the day of the first yellow fever vaccination. The gene calls are TRBV27 and TRBJ1-2, with a weak D call TRBD1 (5 bases). The CDR3 DNA reads TGTGCCAGCAGTTTATCAGGCGGGGGTGGCTATGGCTACACCTTC. Amino acids: CASSLSGGGGYGYTF.